Given below is one T cell receptor beta chain in context. Profiled with immunoSEQ multiplex PCR; TCRdb holds only in-frame clones, not every one. The table includes some 6,000 clones, about two thirds detected once. The sample is drawn from a study of early stage breast cancer tumors. The sequence was collected from a person between 55 and 70 years old with breast cancer. Sequencing was done on a sample of normal breast tissue next to the tumor.

Here the CDR3 DNA reads TGTGCCAGCAGCTTAGGCGTCAATGAGCAGTTCTTC. Translation gives CASSLGVNEQFF. The genes are TRBV11-2 and TRBJ2-1; no firm D call. Deletions cut 1 base from V and 6 bases from J, with 4 bases between. The CDR3 runs 12 residues. In germline, CDR1 is SGHAT, CDR2 FQNNGV. The full variable domain, rest sourced from reference TRBV11-2 and TRBJ2-1, is EAGVAQSPRYKIIEKRQSVAFWCNPISGHATLYWYQQILGQGPKLLIQFQNNGVVDDSQLPKDRFSAERLKGVDSTLKIQPAKLEDSAVYLCASSLGVNEQFFGPGTRLTVL.